This T cell receptor beta chain was sequenced for a study of blood T cell repertoires in COVID-19. Study summary: Whether acute or convalescent, the COVID-19 samples came from the United States, Italy and Spain. In each case, the material was cDNA or gDNA derived from T cells, B-cell-depleted T cells, or PBMCs.

The trim removed 0 bases at V and 7 bases at J, leaving 8 bases unmatched. The CDR3 length is 16 residues. Per the germline V gene, CDR1 is SGHRS and CDR2 is YFSETQ. In the original processing: For nucleated cells, counts were estimated from reference gene primer amplification. Sequenced by immunoSEQ multiplex PCR; TCRdb stores in-frame clones only, minus some. V, J and clone size are those of that table, while D and trimming were read from the DNA. The sample lists about 36,000 clones; approximately 75% were seen once. The genes are TRBV5-1 and TRBJ2-7; TRBD2 matches at 12 bases. This receptor was identified in a human donor in a cohort sampled during active or convalescent COVID-19. The donor label of this sample is uncertain. Sample: peripheral blood. CDR3 nucleotide sequence: TGCGCCAGCAGCTTGGACCCTAGCGGGAGGGCAGGGGAGCAGTACTTC. Its translation: CASSLDPSGRAGEQYF.